Listed below are T cell receptor beta chains from one sample, sequenced in a study of T cell responses to AZD1222 COVID-19 vaccine. The protocol was immunoSEQ multiplex PCR, while the TCRdb copy is restricted to in-frame clones and leaves out a portion. This table holds 150,000 to 180,000 clones, 80% to 90% found once. This specimen consisted of peripheral blood, obtained on day 0 of MenACWY control vaccination. These receptors originate from an adult in good health. The CDR3 runs from the conserved cysteine through the conserved F or W. A D gene is named only where the DNA matches it firmly. A clone size is listed for some rows: how often the clone was seen (once, few, many), or a class if it is expanded.

>TRBJ2-3|TRBD1|TRBV2|NA
TGTGCCAGCAGCCACGGGACAGGGGTGACAGATACGCAGTATTTT
CASSHGTGVTDTQYF
>TRBJ1-4|NA|TRBV2|NA
TGTGCCAGCAGTCTAGGGGCAGGATCACGTGAAAAACTGTTTTTT
CASSLGAGSREKLFF
>TRBJ2-2|NA|TRBV27|once
TGTGCCAGCAGTTCCGACCCCCCAGGGGAAAGAGGCACCGGGGAGCTGTTTTTT
CASSSDPPGERGTGELFF
>TRBJ1-2|NA|TRBV9|NA
TGTGCCAGCAGCGTAGTAGGGGGAGGGTACTATGGCTACACCTTC
CASSVVGGGYYGYTF
>TRBJ2-1|NA|TRBV4-1|NA
TGCGCCAGCAGCCAAAGATCGGACCAGAATGAGCAGTTCTTC
CASSQRSDQNEQFF
>TRBJ2-3|NA|TRBV5-1|NA
TGCGCCAGCAGCGACCTAAGCAGCACAGATACGCAGTATTTT
CASSDLSSTDTQYF
>TRBJ2-7|TRBD2|TRBV4-1|NA
TGCGCCAGCAGCCAAGATATCCCACTAGCGGGAGAATACGAGCAGTACTTC
CASSQDIPLAGEYEQYF
>TRBJ1-3|TRBD1|TRBV19|NA
TGTGCCAGTAGATCCGACAGGGGTCCGTCCTCTGGAAACACCATATATTTT
CASRSDRGPSSGNTIYF
>TRBJ1-2|NA|TRBV7-9|few
TGTGCCAGCAGCCATGGGCAGAACTATGGCTACACCTTC
CASSHGQNYGYTF
>TRBJ1-3|NA|TRBV7-9|few
TGTGCCAGCAGCTTAAGGGGTTCAGACACCATATATTTT
CASSLRGSDTIYF
>TRBJ2-4|NA|TRBV2|NA
TGTGCCAGCAGTGCAAGGATAGGAGACATTCAGTACTTC
CASSARIGDIQYF
>TRBJ1-1|NA|TRBV6-2/TRBV6-3|NA
TGTGCCAGCAGTTACTATGGGGGCACTGAAGCTTTCTTT
CASSYYGGTEAFF
>TRBJ1-6|NA|TRBV3-1/TRBV3-2|NA
TGTGCCAGCAGCCTGGAACGGTCCCTTTATAATTCACCCCTCCACTTT
CASSLERSLYNSPLHF
>TRBJ2-1|NA|TRBV2|NA
TGTGCCAGCAGCCCAGACAGGAGCTCCTACAATGAGCAGTTCTTC
CASSPDRSSYNEQFF
>TRBJ2-7|NA|TRBV6-1|NA
TGTGCCAGCAGTGAATCCATGGGCGTGCAGTACTTC
CASSESMGVQYF
>TRBJ1-1|NA|TRBV9|NA
TGTGCCAGCAGCCCCCGGCCCATGAACACTGAAGCTTTCTTT
CASSPRPMNTEAFF
>TRBJ2-2|NA|TRBV19|NA
TGTGCCAGTAGTGCGGACGGGGGCGGCAAGAACACCGGGGAGCTGTTTTTT
CASSADGGGKNTGELFF
>TRBJ1-2|NA|TRBV4-3|once
TGCGCCAGCAGCCAAGAGGGTCTAACTATGGCCTACACCTTC
CASSQEGLTMAYTF
>TRBJ1-4|NA|TRBV5-1|NA
TGCGCCAGCAGCCCGGGGGCCAGGGGCCATGAAAAACTGTTTTTT
CASSPGARGHEKLFF
>TRBJ2-3|TRBD1|TRBV6-2/TRBV6-3|NA
TGTGCCAGCAGCCCTAGGGACAGGGGGCTCAGCACAGATACGCAGTATTTT
CASSPRDRGLSTDTQYF
>TRBJ2-5|NA|TRBV30|NA
TGTGCCTGGAGTGTAGGAGGGGCAGAGACCCAGTACTTC
CAWSVGGAETQYF
>TRBJ2-1|TRBD2|TRBV13|NA
TGTGCCAGCAGCTTATGGAGACTAGCGGGAGGTTCGGCCTACAATGAGCAGTTCTTC
CASSLWRLAGGSAYNEQFF
>TRBJ1-5|NA|TRBV2|NA
TGTGCCAGCAGTAGGCAGTTTAGCAATCAGCCCCAGCATTTT
CASSRQFSNQPQHF
>TRBJ2-6|NA|TRBV5-1|NA
TGCGCCAGCAGCTTGCCGGACTCTGGGGCCAACGTCCTGACTTTC
CASSLPDSGANVLTF
>TRBJ2-6|NA|TRBV9|NA
TGTGCCAGCAGCGAACAGAGCTCTGGGGCCAACGTCCTGACTTTC
CASSEQSSGANVLTF
>TRBJ1-4|NA|TRBV4-3|few
TGCGCCAGCAGCCAAGGGGGGAACACTAATGAAAAACTGTTTTTT
CASSQGGNTNEKLFF
>TRBJ2-5|NA|TRBV19|NA
TGTGCCAGTAGTATAGCAGGGGTGGAGACCCAGTACTTC
CASSIAGVETQYF
>TRBJ1-4|NA|TRBV19|NA
TGTGCCAGTAGTCGGGGTCGAGGGATTGATGAAAAACTGTTTTTT
CASSRGRGIDEKLFF
>TRBJ2-2|NA|TRBV19|once
TGTGCCAGTAGTATCTACACGAACACCGGGGAGCTGTTTTTT
CASSIYTNTGELFF
>TRBJ2-3|NA|TRBV7-2|NA
TGTGCCAGCAGCACCCTTCTAGAAAGAAGCACAGATACGCAGTATTTT
CASSTLLERSTDTQYF
>TRBJ2-1|NA|TRBV7-9|NA
TGTGCCAGCAGCCGCAAACTAGCAGGCAATGAGCAGTTCTTC
CASSRKLAGNEQFF
>TRBJ2-1|NA|TRBV24-1|NA
TGTGCCACCAGTGAGCCACCGGGACTCGCCAACAATGAGCAGTTCTTC
CATSEPPGLANNEQFF